This is a list of T cell receptor beta chains from one sample in a study of cytomegalovirus exposure and HLA in healthy donors. Using immunoSEQ multiplex PCR, the repertoire was profiled, and TCRdb retains in-frame clones only, with some absent. This repertoire shows 110,000 to 150,000 clones, roughly 80% found once; its top ten account for around 2%. Sequenced sample: PBMCs. Receptor source: a woman in her thirties or forties in good health and CMV-seronegative. CDR3s include the opening cysteine and the closing phenylalanine or tryptophan. Each record gives: clone size, J gene, D gene, V gene, CDR3 protein, CDR3 DNA. D genes are given only for firm matches. A row's size may be missing; if present it is once, few, many or a size class.

- | TRBJ1-1 | TRBD1 | TRBV5-8 | CASSLRGGWTEAFF | TGTGCCAGCAGCTTGAGAGGGGGCTGGACTGAAGCTTTCTTT
- | TRBJ1-2 | TRBD1 | TRBV4-2 | CASSQDPRQGLYGYTF | TGTGCCAGCAGCCAAGACCCGAGACAGGGCCTCTATGGCTACACCTTC
- | TRBJ2-3 | TRBD2 | TRBV7-9 | CASSFQRGTSTDTQYF | TGTGCCAGCAGCTTCCAGCGGGGGACTAGCACAGATACGCAGTATTTT
- | TRBJ2-5 | TRBD2 | TRBV5-1 | CASSWGLAGGGSHQESQYF | TGCGCCAGCAGCTGGGGACTAGCGGGGGGCGGGTCCCACCAAGAGTCCCAGTACTTC
- | TRBJ1-1 | - | TRBV28 | CATFLVQGRTEAFF | TGTGCCACCTTTCTAGTCCAGGGGCGGACTGAAGCTTTCTTT
- | TRBJ1-2 | - | TRBV5-4 | CASSPQGQASYGYTF | TGTGCCAGCAGCCCCCAGGGACAAGCCTCCTATGGCTACACCTTC
- | TRBJ2-1 | TRBD2 | TRBV12-5 | CASGFLAGVSEQFF | TGTGCTAGTGGTTTTCTAGCGGGAGTCAGTGAGCAGTTCTTC
- | TRBJ2-7 | - | TRBV12-2 | CASRWESYEQYF | TGTGCAAGTCGCTGGGAGTCCTACGAGCAGTACTTC
- | TRBJ1-5 | TRBD1 | TRBV2 | CASSDSGGYQPQHF | TGTGCCAGCAGTGATTCAGGGGGCTATCAGCCCCAGCATTTT
- | TRBJ2-3 | - | TRBV19 | CASTEPRTDTQYF | TGTGCCAGTACGGAGCCCCGCACAGATACGCAGTATTTT
few | TRBJ1-2 | - | TRBV7-8 | CASSFSPGLGGYTF | TGTGCCAGCAGCTTTAGTCCAGGTTTAGGTGGCTACACCTTC
once | TRBJ2-2 | TRBD2 | TRBV7-2 | CASSLGGLAADTGELFF | TGTGCCAGCAGCTTAGGTGGTCTAGCGGCAGACACCGGGGAGCTGTTTTTT
- | TRBJ2-1 | - | TRBV19 | CASSIEWPRGHNEQFF | TGTGCCAGTAGTATAGAGTGGCCCAGAGGCCACAATGAGCAGTTCTTC
once | TRBJ2-3 | TRBD1 | TRBV6-1 | CASTTTGQGSLYF | TGTGCCAGCACAACGACCGGACAGGGTAGTTTGTATTTT
- | TRBJ1-1 | - | TRBV6-5 | CASRITQGPEAFF | TGTGCCAGCAGGATAACACAGGGTCCTGAAGCTTTCTTT
few | TRBJ2-2 | - | TRBV19 | CASSKSWTVTGELFF | TGTGCCAGTAGTAAGTCTTGGACAGTCACCGGGGAGCTGTTTTTT
- | TRBJ2-5 | - | TRBV4-2 | CASSQSLMQETQYF | TGTGCCAGCAGCCAATCTCTAATGCAAGAGACCCAGTACTTC
- | TRBJ2-5 | - | TRBV9 | CASSSGSWETQYF | TGTGCCAGCAGCTCAGGCTCGTGGGAGACCCAGTACTTC
- | TRBJ2-1 | - | TRBV28 | CASSSGQLPNEQFF | TGTGCCAGCAGTTCAGGGCAACTTCCCAATGAGCAGTTCTTC
- | TRBJ2-2 | - | TRBV27 | CASAFGRNTGELFF | TGTGCCAGCGCCTTTGGGAGAAACACCGGGGAGCTGTTTTTT
few | TRBJ2-7 | TRBD2 | TRBV19 | CASSIGGGGTYEQYF | TGTGCCAGTAGTATCGGGGGGGGAGGGACCTACGAGCAGTACTTC
once | TRBJ1-2 | - | TRBV9 | CASSVDRVSYGYTF | TGTGCCAGCAGCGTAGATCGGGTCTCCTATGGCTACACCTTC
- | TRBJ2-3 | - | TRBV11-2 | CASSLGGSGLSDTQYF | TGTGCCAGCAGCTTAGGGGGATCAGGGCTTTCAGATACGCAGTATTTT
few | TRBJ1-2 | - | TRBV29-1 | CSVWDTYGYTF | TGCAGCGTGTGGGACACCTATGGCTACACCTTC
- | TRBJ2-7 | TRBD1 | TRBV7-9 | CASSGDRGNYEQYF | TGTGCCAGCAGCGGCGACAGGGGGAACTACGAGCAGTACTTC
- | TRBJ2-3 | - | TRBV7-9 | CASSLEGYVFDF | TGTGCCAGCAGCTTAGAGGGGTATGTCTTTGATTTT
- | TRBJ1-1 | - | TRBV28 | CAYFPLSNTEAFF | TGTGCCTACTTCCCACTATCTAACACTGAAGCTTTCTTT
- | TRBJ2-5 | TRBD1 | TRBV11-2 | CASSFQTGGTETQYF | TGTGCCAGCAGCTTTCAAACAGGGGGCACAGAGACCCAGTACTTC
- | TRBJ1-6 | - | TRBV10-3 | CAIGDSFNSPLHF | TGTGCCATCGGAGACAGTTTCAATTCACCCCTCCACTTT
- | TRBJ2-3 | - | TRBV5-1 | CASSLSSVGTDTQYF | TGCGCCAGCAGCTTGTCTAGTGTCGGCACAGATACGCAGTATTTT
- | TRBJ2-5 | TRBD2 | TRBV10-2 | CASNLAGGPQETQYF | TGCGCCAGCAATCTAGCGGGGGGGCCCCAAGAGACCCAGTACTTC